This T cell receptor (beta chain) was recorded in a study of T-cell reconstitution after alpha-beta-depleted transplantation in children. Researchers prepared the TCRbeta library using unique molecular identifiers, the study reports. TCRdb reprocessed the PCR reads via MiXCR and lists one record per CDR3 protein. The data contain more than 550,000 distinct CDR3 sequences, 10% to 13% of them singletons. The receptor was derived from a human donor who donated a stem cell graft to a child with acute myeloid leukemia. The source material was PBMCs from the stem cell graft donor, sampled from the stem cell graft.

CDR3 in amino acids: CSVSRLAGKDEQFF. The CDR3 DNA sequence: TGCAGCGTTTCGCGACTAGCGGGAAAGGATGAGCAGTTCTTC. V gene TRBV29-1 combines with J gene TRBJ2-1; TRBD2 aligns across 11 bases. Germline loops: CDR1 SQVTM, CDR2 ANQGSEA. The CDR3 has 14 amino acids. The V gene end was trimmed by 5 bases and the J gene end by 8 bases; junction bases not matched to a gene: 8.